These T cell receptor beta chains were read from a single sample in a study of cytomegalovirus exposure and HLA in healthy donors. Profiled with immunoSEQ multiplex PCR; TCRdb holds only in-frame clones, not every one. The sample yields approximately 170,000 clones, 65% to 80% seen once. Sequencing input: PBMCs. These receptors were collected from a woman between 40 and 50 years old in good health and CMV-seropositive. The CDR3 runs from the conserved cysteine through the conserved F or W. A D gene is named only where the DNA matches it firmly.

TRBV29-1,NA,TRBJ1-1,CSVEEANTEAFF,TGCAGCGTTGAAGAGGCGAACACTGAAGCTTTCTTT
TRBV5-1,TRBD1,TRBJ2-1,CASSLSTGDHYNEQFF,TGCGCCAGCAGCTTATCCACAGGGGACCACTACAATGAGCAGTTCTTC
TRBV6-6,NA,TRBJ2-6,CASSFPQVIGANVLTF,TGTGCCAGCAGTTTCCCCCAGGTTATCGGGGCCAACGTCCTGACTTTC
TRBV28,NA,TRBJ1-2,CASSLPGLSTRWTF,TGTGCCAGCAGTTTACCCGGACTATCAACTCGGTGGACCTTC
TRBV6-6,NA,TRBJ1-2,CASSKEGAVGYTF,TGTGCCAGCAGCAAGGAGGGAGCGGTTGGCTACACCTTC
TRBV6-5,NA,TRBJ2-1,CASSVSYPNEQFF,TGTGCCAGCAGTGTAAGCTACCCCAATGAGCAGTTCTTC
TRBV6-4,NA,TRBJ2-1,CAPTAAGYNEQFF,TGTGCCCCGACCGCTGCGGGGTACAATGAGCAGTTCTTC
TRBV30,NA,TRBJ1-5,CAWSLPGFVGNQPQHF,TGTGCCTGGAGTCTCCCGGGTTTCGTTGGCAATCAGCCCCAGCATTTT
TRBV27,TRBD2,TRBJ2-7,CASRSGLSYEQYF,TGTGCCAGCAGGTCGGGACTATCCTACGAGCAGTACTTC
TRBV7-2,TRBD2,TRBJ2-5,CASSSRGGRETQYF,TGTGCCAGCAGCTCCCGGGGCGGGAGGGAGACCCAGTACTTC
TRBV6-1,TRBD2,TRBJ2-1,CASSPIAGGLFKQFF,TGTGCCAGCAGTCCTATAGCGGGAGGGCTCTTTAAGCAGTTCTTC
TRBV5-1,NA,TRBJ1-2,CASSDFGTNYGYTF,TGCGCCAGCAGCGATTTCGGGACAAACTATGGCTACACCTTC
TRBV30,TRBD2,TRBJ2-3,CAWSVLSGTYTDTQYF,TGTGCCTGGAGTGTACTCAGCGGGACGTACACAGATACGCAGTATTTT
TRBV28,TRBD1,TRBJ1-1,CASSRTGGRVTEAFF,TGTGCCAGCAGCCGCACAGGGGGCAGGGTCACTGAAGCTTTCTTT
TRBV10-1,TRBD2,TRBJ2-4,CASSEGGDNIQYF,TGCGCCAGCAGTGAGGGGGGGGACAACATTCAGTACTTC
TRBV5-1,NA,TRBJ1-5,CASSLAGRGQPQHF,TGCGCCAGCAGCTTGGCCGGGAGAGGCCAGCCCCAGCATTTT